This passage covers 32 T cell receptor beta chains from one sample sequenced in a study of blood T cells in healthy people across ages. A second about 6 to 11 cycle PCR used barcoded and J-beta primers. One entry per CDR3 protein results from TCRdb running MiXCR on the 5' RACE reads. This table has around 1,700,000 distinct CDR3 sequences, roughly 28% appearing once. The sequencing sample was made of blood. These receptors came from a woman aged 30 to 39 in good health.

The chain has TRBV6-5 and TRBJ2-3; 7 positions match TRBD1. The CDR3 loop spans 15 amino acids. After removal of 6 bases from V and 0 bases from J, the junction contained 6 bases not matched to a gene. Germline V gene data show CDR1 as MNHEY and CDR2 as SVGAGI. The CDR3 reads CASSLDRDSTDTQYF. The CDR3 coding sequence is TGTGCCAGCAGCCTCGACAGGGATAGCACAGATACGCAGTATTTT.

Turning to this clonotype: A much larger clone is a single base away; this may be a read error. DNA of the CDR3: TGTGCCAGCAGAAACAGGGGGCGACCAGACTATGGCTACACCTTC. This codes for CASRNRGRPDYGYTF. The V call is TRBV6-5, the J call TRBJ1-2; 9 bases fit TRBD1. There are 15 residues in the CDR3. Trimming took 6 bases from V and 3 from J; bases not matched to a gene: 8. Germline V gene sequence: CDR1 MNHEY, CDR2 SVGAGI.

This clonotype was observed once. The V and J genes are TRBV2 and TRBJ2-7; no definite D call. The DNA end is a closer match to TRBJ2-5, so the J assignment may be wrong. The CDR3 loop spans 14 amino acids. Looked up from germline, CDR1 is SNHLY and CDR2 is FYNNEI. This chain's CDR3 is CASSGATAKETQYF. The CDR3 DNA follows: TGTGCCAGCAGTGGGGCGACTGCCAAAGAGACCCAGTACTTC.

This clonotype has only a few counts. CDR3 region: CASSYERGSTDTQYF. The DNA of the CDR3 is TGTGCCAGCAGTTACGAGCGGGGGAGCACAGATACGCAGTATTTT. J is TRBJ2-3 and V is TRBV7-2; 8 bases line up with TRBD2. V lost 6 bases and J lost 0; bases outside the gene matches: 5. Looked up from germline, CDR1 is SGHTA and CDR2 is FQGNSA. The CDR3 contains 15 residues. The full variable domain, in which reference TRBV7-2 and TRBJ2-3 provide the parts outside the CDR3, is GAGVSQSPSNKVTEKGKDVELRCDPISGHTALYWYRQSLGQGLEFLIYFQGNSAPDKSGLPSDRFSAERTGGSVSTLTIQRTQQEDSAVYLCASSYERGSTDTQYFGPGTRLTVL.

This clonotype was seen more than once but under ten times. Here the CDR3 DNA reads TGTGCCAGCAGCCAGGAGGTCAGCTCCTACAATGAGCAGTTCTTC. Amino acids: CASSQEVSSYNEQFF. The chain is built from TRBV7-6 and TRBJ2-1, with D maybe TRBD2 (5 bases). From germline, CDR1 is SGHVS and CDR2 FNYEAQ. Trimming removed 5 bases at V and 0 bases at J, with 11 bases between. The CDR3 consists of 15 residues.

Concerning this clonotype itself: One end of the junction does not line up with germline, which may come from a read error. V is TRBV5-1 and J is TRBJ2-1, with unresolved D. This CDR3 has 15 amino acids. CDR1 and CDR2 (germline): SGHRS, YFSETQ. CDR3 nucleotide sequence: TGCGCCAGCAACTTGGAGAGTAGCTCCTACAATGAGCAGTTCTTC. Its protein product is CASNLESSSYNEQFF.

This clonotype came up a few times. This chain connects TRBV3-1 to TRBJ2-1; 8 nucleotides agree with TRBD2. Germline CDR1 and CDR2: LGHDT and YNNKEL (reference sequence). The J segment lost 7 bases and the V segment lost 1 base, leaving 9 bases of the junction unmatched. The CDR3 contains 16 residues. CDR3 protein: CASSQGTSWRPNEQFF. CDR3 nucleotide sequence: TGTGCCAGCAGCCAAGGGACTAGCTGGAGACCTAATGAGCAGTTCTTC.

The V and J genes are TRBV5-1 and TRBJ2-5; D gene uncertain. V gave up 3 bases and J gave up 1 base, with 13 bases separating them. The CDR3 covers 15 residues. CDR1 and CDR2 from the germline V gene are SGHRS and YFSETQ. In nucleotides, the CDR3 is TGCGCCAGCAGCTCGGGCCACGGATCCCAAGAGACCCAGTACTTC. Its protein is CASSSGHGSQETQYF.

The rearrangement links TRBV5-1 to TRBJ2-7; either TRBD1 or TRBD2 may supply D (5 bases each). V shed 5 bases and J shed 2 bases, with 11 bases lying between them. CDR1 and CDR2 (germline): SGHRS, YFSETQ. The CDR3 loop spans 13 amino acids. CDR3 sequence (DNA): TGCGCCAGCAGTTGGGACCGTCCCTACGAGCAGTACTTC. As protein: CASSWDRPYEQYF.

This chain connects TRBV15 to TRBJ1-1; no firm D call. V gave up 0 bases and J gave up 2 bases, with 7 bases separating them. Germline V gives CDR1 LNHNV, CDR2 YYDKDF (reference sequence). This CDR3 has 14 residues. CDR3 DNA sequence: TGTGCCACCAGCAGAGATGGTCCTAACACTGAAGCTTTCTTT. Residues: CATSRDGPNTEAFF.

Concerning this clonotype itself: A clone one base away is much larger, so this may be a read error. In DNA form, the CDR3 reads TGCAGTGCTAGAGCGGGGGGTATGGAGACCCAGTACTTC. Translation gives CSARAGGMETQYF. This rearrangement joins TRBV20-1 to TRBJ2-5; TRBD2 aligns across 7 bases. Trimming took 1 base from V and 5 from J; bases not matched to a gene: 4. This CDR3 spans 13 amino acids. The germline V gene has CDR1 DFQATT and CDR2 SNEGSKA (reference sequence).

The chain uses TRBV20-1 and TRBJ2-7, with 9 bases fitting TRBD2. V was clipped by 5 bases and J by 0 bases; unmatched bases: 8. Germline V CDR1 and CDR2: DFQATT, SNEGSKA (reference sequence). This CDR3 comprises 15 residues. This CDR3 reads CSAGGTSSRSYEQYF. In DNA, the CDR3 is TGCAGTGCTGGGGGGACTAGCTCCCGCTCCTACGAGCAGTACTTC.

The rearrangement uses TRBV7-8 and TRBJ2-1, with 8 positions matching TRBD2. Germline V gives CDR1 SGHVS, CDR2 FQNEAQ. The V segment lost 5 bases and the J segment 10 bases; nucleotides outside the gene matches: 13. CDR3 size: 15 residues. The CDR3 coding sequence is TGTGCCAGCAGCCTGCTAGCGGGCCCGTGGGGAGAGCAGTTCTTC. It codes for CASSLLAGPWGEQFF.

The CDR3 DNA is TGTGCCAGCAGCCCTCACCCCAGAGGGGAGACCCAGTACTTC. It is translated as CASSPHPRGETQYF. The chain links TRBV7-2 to TRBJ2-7; TRBD2 might be the D (5 bases). The DNA end is a closer match to TRBJ2-5, so the J assignment may be wrong. Germline assignment: CDR1 SGHTA and CDR2 FQGNSA. The CDR3 spans 14 residues.

In regard to this clonotype: A read error may be the cause here, since a much bigger clone is one base away. V usage is TRBV7-2 and J usage is TRBJ2-5, with D maybe TRBD2 (5 bases). V was cut by 1 base and J by 2 bases, with 14 bases left in between. The CDR3 length is 16 residues. Germline CDR1 and CDR2: SGHTA and FQGNSA. CDR3 coding DNA: TGTGCCAGCAGCTTAGTGCCCCAGACTACTCAAGAGACCCAGTACTTC. Translating gives CASSLVPQTTQETQYF. Full variable domain (outside the CDR3, taken from reference TRBV7-2 and TRBJ2-5): GAGVSQSPSNKVTEKGKDVELRCDPISGHTALYWYRQSLGQGLEFLIYFQGNSAPDKSGLPSDRFSAERTGGSVSTLTIQRTQQEDSAVYLCASSLVPQTTQETQYFGPGTRLLVL.

Concerning this clonotype: A junction boundary mismatches the germline segment, possibly from a read error. This CDR3 reads CATSESGQGFNYGYTF. In DNA form, the CDR3 reads TGTGCCACCAGTGAGTCGGGACAGGGATTTAACTATGGCTACACCTTC. The rearrangement joins TRBV10-3 to TRBJ1-2, with 9 bases lining up with TRBD1. This CDR3 has 16 residues. Germline-derived CDR1 and CDR2 are ENHRY and SYGVKD.

This clonotype was detected a few times. The chain couples TRBV7-2 to TRBJ2-3; D may be TRBD2 (6 bases). The germline V gene encodes CDR1 SGHTA and CDR2 FQGNSA. This CDR3 region has 15 residues. The ends were cut back, 4 bases at V and 8 bases at J, with 19 bases in the middle. The CDR3 loop is CASSSRLGGIGTQYF. Written as DNA, the CDR3 is TGTGCCAGCAGCTCCCGCCTGGGAGGAATCGGTACGCAGTATTTT. The full variable domain, with the rest looked up from reference TRBV7-2 and TRBJ2-3, is GAGVSQSPSNKVTEKGKDVELRCDPISGHTALYWYRQSLGQGLEFLIYFQGNSAPDKSGLPSDRFSAERTGGSVSTLTIQRTQQEDSAVYLCASSSRLGGIGTQYFGPGTRLTVL.

This clonotype was recorded at least ten times. This sequence joins TRBV20-1 and TRBJ2-5; the D is unclear. V was cut by 4 bases and J by 5 bases, with 8 bases left in between. Per the germline V gene, CDR1 is DFQATT and CDR2 is SNEGSKA (reference sequence). The CDR3 sequence is 11 residues long. The CDR3 sequence is CSATSIETQYF. CDR3 coding DNA: TGCAGTGCTACTAGTATCGAGACCCAGTACTTC.

In its sample, this clonotype was seen a few times. The chain is built from TRBV12-3 or TRBV12-4 and TRBJ1-1, with TRBD1 matching over 9 bases. There are 14 residues in the CDR3. V lost 3 bases and J lost 7; bases outside the gene matches: 6. For the CDR3, the DNA is TGTGCCAGCAGTTTCCGGGACAGGGCTAATGAAGCTTTCTTT. Its translation: CASSFRDRANEAFF.

J is TRBJ2-1 and V is TRBV5-1; D may be TRBD1 or TRBD2 (5 bases each). The CDR3 spans 14 residues. Germline V gene data show CDR1 as SGHRS and CDR2 as YFSETQ. V was shortened by 5 bases and J by 2 bases, with 11 bases between the two germline ends. The CDR3 bases are TGCGCCAGCAGACCGGGACGGGCCTACAATGAGCAGTTCTTC. Translation gives CASRPGRAYNEQFF.

The V call is TRBV7-2, the J call TRBJ2-7; D perhaps matches TRBD2 (9 bases). Between the trimmed V and J ends, which lost 6 bases and 6 bases, there was a span of 30 bases. Germline V gives CDR1 SGHTA, CDR2 FQGNSA. The CDR3 extends over 18 amino acids. The CDR3 region is CASRGGAGGQLAGLEQYF. The CDR3 DNA reads TGTGCCAGCAGGGGAGGGGCAGGGGGCCAGCTAGCGGGACTCGAGCAGTACTTC.

This clonotype was counted ten times or more. The genes are TRBV5-1 and TRBJ2-3; no clear D gene. Trimming cost V 4 bases and J 0 bases, with 15 bases left between them. The CDR3 is 16 residues long. From germline, CDR1 is SGHRS and CDR2 YFSETQ. The CDR3, as DNA: TGCGCCAGCAGCCCGACCCTGGCTACTAGCACAGATACGCAGTATTTT. This sequence encodes CASSPTLATSTDTQYF.

This clonotype occurred many times. This chain joins TRBV4-2 and TRBJ2-3; D remains unclear. CDR1 and CDR2 (germline): LGHNA, YNFKEQ. V was trimmed by 0 bases and J by 3 bases, leaving 16 bases between them. This CDR3 spans 17 amino acids. CDR3 sequence (DNA): TGTGCCAGCAGCCAAGATGTGGAGAAGGGTGGAACAGATACGCAGTATTTT. Its translation is CASSQDVEKGGTDTQYF.

This clonotype was recorded a few times. The chain combines TRBV20-1 with TRBJ1-2; 8 bases are a match to TRBD1. Per germline, CDR1 DFQATT and CDR2 SNEGSKA (reference sequence). CDR3 length: 14 amino acids. The trim removed 4 bases at V and 4 bases at J, leaving 8 bases unmatched. The CDR3 DNA reads as TGCAGTGCTAACGTCCCCGGGACAGGCTATGGCTACACCTTC. Encoded protein: CSANVPGTGYGYTF.

This chain joins TRBV5-1 and TRBJ1-1; TRBD1 is a possible D gene (6 bases). Trimming cost V 4 bases and J 1 base, with 17 bases left between them. CDR1 and CDR2 (germline): SGHRS, YFSETQ. The CDR3 loop spans 16 amino acids. The CDR3 coding sequence is TGCGCCAGCAGCCGTACTTCGGGGGCTCAGAACACTGAAGCTTTCTTT. It translates to CASSRTSGAQNTEAFF.

This clonotype has a handful of counts. The rearrangement uses TRBV20-1 and TRBJ2-1; D possibly corresponds to TRBD2 (5 bases). Germline V lookup: CDR1 DFQATT, CDR2 SNEGSKA (reference sequence). This CDR3 comprises 15 residues. Trimming took 0 bases from V and 3 from J, leaving 12 bases between them. CDR3 residues: CSARDSGVDYNEQFF. The CDR3 DNA reads as TGCAGTGCTAGAGATTCCGGGGTCGACTACAATGAGCAGTTCTTC.

The genes are TRBV14 and TRBJ2-7; 8 bases line up with TRBD1. The tail of the sequence fits TRBJ2-5 better, so the J call may be wrong. Germline assignment: CDR1 SGHDN and CDR2 FVKESK. The CDR3 length is 16 residues. The CDR3 DNA follows: TGTGCCAGCAGCCAAGAATACCCCGGGACAGGCGAGACCCAGTACTTC. Encoded protein: CASSQEYPGTGETQYF.

This clonotype was recorded at least ten times. V and J are TRBV6-2 or TRBV6-3 and TRBJ2-7, with D hard to call. Germline CDR1 MNHEY, CDR2 SVGEGT. V was trimmed by 5 bases and J by 6 bases, leaving 26 bases between them. The CDR3 has 17 residues. Here the CDR3 DNA reads TGTGCCAGCAGTCGAACGCCCTCTTTCTGGAGTTTCAGCGAGCAGTACTTC. Amino acid sequence: CASSRTPSFWSFSEQYF.

This chain connects TRBV5-1 to TRBJ2-5; TRBD1 aligns across 9 bases. Germline V gene lookup returns CDR1 SGHRS and CDR2 YFSETQ. Trimming cost V 4 bases and J 2 bases; bases outside gene matches: 6. The CDR3 extends over 15 amino acids. CDR3 in amino acids: CASSIGQGRQETQYF. The CDR3 DNA is TGCGCCAGCAGCATCGGACAGGGGCGTCAAGAGACCCAGTACTTC.

The rearrangement links TRBV7-8 to TRBJ2-7; 7 bases agree with TRBD1. The CDR3 consists of 17 residues. J lost 6 bases, V lost 5 bases, and 19 bases had no gene match. Germline V gene lookup returns CDR1 SGHVS and CDR2 FQNEAQ. Here the CDR3 DNA reads TGTGCCAGCAGCGCCACGCCAAGACAGGGCGATTGGCGCGAGCAGTACTTC. This gives the protein CASSATPRQGDWREQYF.

This clonotype was picked up many times. The chain couples TRBV7-6 to TRBJ1-2; TRBD1 might be the D (6 bases). Looked up from germline, CDR1 is SGHVS and CDR2 is FNYEAQ. The CDR3 has 15 residues. V gave up 4 bases and J gave up 2 bases, with 14 bases separating them. The chain's CDR3 is CASSSRTARNYGYTF. Written as DNA, the CDR3 is TGTGCCAGCAGCTCCAGGACAGCTCGAAACTATGGCTACACCTTC.

The rearrangement uses TRBV27 and TRBJ2-1, with no clear D. Trimming left V 3 bases short and J 4 bases short, with 7 bases between. The CDR3 length is 13 residues. Per germline, CDR1 MNHEY and CDR2 SMNVEV (reference sequence). The CDR3 protein is CASSFTAYNEQFF. For the CDR3, the DNA is TGTGCCAGCAGTTTTACAGCGTACAATGAGCAGTTCTTC.